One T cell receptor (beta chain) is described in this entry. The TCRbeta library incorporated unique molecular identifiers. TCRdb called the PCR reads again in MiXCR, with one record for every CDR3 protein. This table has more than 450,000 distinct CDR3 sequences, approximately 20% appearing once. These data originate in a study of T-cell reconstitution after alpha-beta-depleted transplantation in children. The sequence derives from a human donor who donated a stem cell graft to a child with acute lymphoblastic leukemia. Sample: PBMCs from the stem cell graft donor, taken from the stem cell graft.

CDR3: CASSSDRALNTEAFF. The CDR3 DNA reads as TGCGCCAGCAGCTCGGATAGGGCGCTGAACACTGAAGCTTTCTTT. The chain uses TRBV5-1 and TRBJ1-1; D is unclear. CDR3 length: 15 residues. Trimming removed 3 bases at V and 0 bases at J, with 12 bases between. Germline V gives CDR1 SGHRS, CDR2 YFSETQ.